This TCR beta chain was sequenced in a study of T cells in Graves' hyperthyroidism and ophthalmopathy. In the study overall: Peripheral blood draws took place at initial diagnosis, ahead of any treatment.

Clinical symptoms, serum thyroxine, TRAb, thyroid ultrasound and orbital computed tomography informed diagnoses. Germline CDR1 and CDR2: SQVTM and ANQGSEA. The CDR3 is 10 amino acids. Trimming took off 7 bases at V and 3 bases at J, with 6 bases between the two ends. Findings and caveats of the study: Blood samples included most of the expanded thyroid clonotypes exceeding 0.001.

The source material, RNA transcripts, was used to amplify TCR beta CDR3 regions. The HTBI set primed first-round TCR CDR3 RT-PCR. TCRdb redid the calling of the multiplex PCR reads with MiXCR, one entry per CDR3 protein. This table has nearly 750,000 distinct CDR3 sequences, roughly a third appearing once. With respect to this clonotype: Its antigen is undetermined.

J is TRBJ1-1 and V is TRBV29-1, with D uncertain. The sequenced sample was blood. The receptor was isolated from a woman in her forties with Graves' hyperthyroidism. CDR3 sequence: CSGADTEAFF. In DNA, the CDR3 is TGCAGCGGGGCGGACACTGAAGCTTTCTTT.